This T cell receptor (beta chain) was recorded in a study of response to subunit inactivated influenza vaccine. Overall study results and limits: Researchers suggested that each seasonal influenza vaccination recruits few new T cells.

J lost 7 bases, V lost 0 bases, and 4 bases had no gene match. The CDR3 is 16 amino acids. Germline V lookup: CDR1 SGHTA, CDR2 FQGNSA. A note on this clonotype: The antigen is not known.

One entry per CDR3 protein, called by TCRdb with MiXCR from the RT-PCR reads. The repertoire consists of 650,000 to 850,000 distinct CDR3 sequences, with about 15% occurring once and the leading ten covering 5.5% to 7%. This TCR was sampled from a man aged 50 or older who received an inactivated influenza vaccine. V usage is TRBV7-2 and J usage is TRBJ1-6; 9 bases map to TRBD1. Sequenced here: PBMCs from blood, sampled approximately 15 days before vaccination. The CDR3 DNA is TGTGCCAGCAGCTTAGCGGGACAGGGTACAAATTCACCCCTCCACTTT. Its translation is CASSLAGQGTNSPLHF.